Below, 26 T cell receptor beta chains from the same sample are listed, as sequenced in a study of shared clonotypes between healthy human individuals. Profiled with immunoSEQ multiplex PCR; TCRdb holds only in-frame clones, not every one. The table records 2 million to 2.5 million clones, roughly 93% of them present only once. The sample was naive CD4+ T cells from PBMCs. The subset is: CD45RA+ positively selected. The source is a man in his late teens or twenties in good health. Some clones in this sample may be carry-over from other donors' samples.

This sequence joins TRBV7-6 and TRBJ1-2, with 9 bases aligning to TRBD1. Losses at the gene ends were 4 bases for V and 7 bases for J; bases not matched to a gene: 4. Germline V gene data show CDR1 as SGHVS and CDR2 as FNYEAQ. This CDR3 region has 13 residues. CDR3 in DNA: TGTGCCAGCAGCTCCGACAGGGGGGTTGGCTACACCTTC. Its protein product is CASSSDRGVGYTF.

The chain carries TRBV6-5 and TRBJ2-3; 12 bases fit TRBD1. Germline CDR1 reads MNHEY; CDR2 reads SVGAGI. This CDR3 comprises 14 residues. Trimming cost V 7 bases and J 5 bases; bases outside gene matches: 4. The CDR3 protein is CASTRDRGRDTQYF. The CDR3 bases are TGTGCCAGCACCCGGGACAGGGGGCGAGATACGCAGTATTTT.

The chain employs TRBV7-3 and TRBJ2-5; 9 nucleotides agree with TRBD2. Germline CDR1 is SGHTA and CDR2 is FQGTGA. The CDR3 runs to 16 residues. The V segment lost 4 bases and the J segment 4 bases; nucleotides outside the gene matches: 10. For the CDR3, the DNA is TGTGCCAGCAGCTCCCTAGCGGGAATGGCGGGAGAGACCCAGTACTTC. This sequence encodes CASSSLAGMAGETQYF.

The chain carries TRBV5-1 and TRBJ1-2; TRBD1 matches 9 bases. After removal of 4 bases from V and 6 bases from J, the junction contained 10 bases not matched to a gene. This CDR3 is 15 amino acids long. Looked up from germline, CDR1 is SGHRS and CDR2 is YFSETQ. CDR3: CASSAGTGRLDGYTF. CDR3 nucleotides: TGCGCCAGCAGCGCCGGGACAGGGCGGCTCGATGGCTACACCTTC.

The V gene is TRBV5-5, the J gene TRBJ1-1; D ambiguous. The V gene lost 3 bases and the J gene lost 1 base, with 10 bases spanning the gap. The V gene's germline CDR1 is SGHKS and CDR2 YYEKEE (reference sequence). This CDR3 is 14 amino acids long. The CDR3 DNA sequence: TGTGCCAGCAGCTCCCCCTGGGCGAACACTGAAGCTTTCTTT. Translated, it gives CASSSPWANTEAFF. The whole variable domain, remainder taken from reference TRBV5-5 and TRBJ1-1, is DAGVTQSPTHLIKTRGQQVTLRCSPISGHKSVSWYQQVLGQGPQFIFQYYEKEERGRGNFPDRFSARQFPNYSSELNVNALLLGDSALYLCASSSPWANTEAFFGQGTRLTVV.

The count of this clone is one. This rearrangement joins TRBV5-8 to TRBJ2-7; 10 nucleotides agree with TRBD2. V dropped 1 base and J dropped 6; count of bases not matched to a gene: 13. Germline CDR1 SGHTS, CDR2 YDEGEE. This CDR3 contains 17 residues. Written as DNA, the CDR3 is TGTGCCAGCAGCTTGTTGCCCTTTCTAGCGGGAGTTGGCGAGCAGTACTTC. It encodes CASSLLPFLAGVGEQYF.

The chain employs TRBV4-1 and TRBJ2-1; 8 positions agree with TRBD1. The CDR3 is 14 amino acids. The V gene end was trimmed by 3 bases and the J gene end by 8 bases; junction bases not matched to a gene: 6. The germline gives CDR1 MGHRA, CDR2 YSYEKL. CDR3 region: CASSHRTGMDEQFF. The CDR3 region has the DNA TGCGCCAGCAGCCACCGGACAGGGATGGATGAGCAGTTCTTC.

CDR3 sequence: CASSFERGAREKLFF. In nucleotides, the CDR3 is TGTGCCAGCAGCTTTGAGCGGGGGGCTCGGGAAAAACTGTTTTTT. The J gene is TRBJ1-4, the V gene TRBV5-8, with D possibly TRBD1 on 6 matching bases. V lost 2 bases to trimming and J lost 8 bases, with 16 bases between them. The CDR3 consists of 15 residues. Germline V lookup: CDR1 SGHTS, CDR2 YDEGEE.

The rearrangement links TRBV27 to TRBJ2-5; 7 bases are a match to TRBD1. Germline trimming cut 6 bases from V and 2 bases from J; bases unmatched to any gene: 9. CDR1 MNHEY and CDR2 SMNVEV come from the germline V gene (reference sequence). The CDR3 extends over 15 amino acids. The CDR3 coding sequence is TGTGCCAGCAGCCTGGGAGAGGACAGGCAAGAGACCCAGTACTTC. It codes for CASSLGEDRQETQYF.

The chain carries TRBV30 and TRBJ1-1; 9 nucleotides line up with TRBD1. The junction had 7 bases not matched to a gene; V was cut back by 4 bases and J by 4 bases. Germline V gene data show CDR1 as GTSNPN and CDR2 as SVGIG (reference sequence). The CDR3 is 14 residues long. In DNA form, the CDR3 reads TGTGCCTGGAATGAACAGGGGGCGTTCACTGAAGCTTTCTTT. This gives the protein CAWNEQGAFTEAFF.

This sequence joins TRBV27 and TRBJ1-3, with D possibly matching TRBD1 (5 bases). Trimming stripped 4 bases from V and 3 bases from J, with 13 bases between. Germline CDR1 is MNHEY and CDR2 is SMNVEV (reference sequence). This CDR3 is built from 15 residues. CDR3 DNA: TGTGCCAGCAGTTCCCGTAGGGGTCGTGGAAACACCATATATTTT. This translates into CASSSRRGRGNTIYF.

The chain is built from TRBV2 and TRBJ2-2; TRBD2 might be the D (6 bases). CDR1 is SNHLY, CDR2 FYNNEI, per germline. The germline V and J ends were trimmed by 4 bases and 3 bases, with 15 bases remaining between them. The CDR3 spans 16 residues. The CDR3 sequence is CASSVRPGADTGELFF. CDR3 nucleotide sequence: TGTGCCAGCAGTGTTAGGCCGGGAGCCGACACCGGGGAGCTGTTTTTT.

The rearrangement links TRBV5-8 to TRBJ1-1; D not certain. This CDR3 spans 14 amino acids. V lost 4 bases, J lost 0 bases, and 10 bases lay in between. From germline, CDR1 is SGHTS and CDR2 YDEGEE. The CDR3 here is CASSQGYLNTEAFF. As DNA, the CDR3 is TGTGCCAGCAGCCAAGGCTATCTGAACACTGAAGCTTTCTTT.

Of note for this clone: Other DNA sequences in this specimen translate into the identical CDR3. J is TRBJ2-7 and V is TRBV27; 11 bases match TRBD1. The germline CDR1 and CDR2 sequences are MNHEY and SMNVEV (reference sequence). The CDR3 has 15 amino acids. The junction had 4 bases not matched to a gene; V was cut back by 2 bases and J by 4 bases. The CDR3 reads CASSLGGQGVYEQYF. The CDR3 region has the DNA TGTGCCAGCAGTTTAGGGGGACAGGGGGTTTACGAGCAGTACTTC.

The chain combines TRBV7-2 with TRBJ2-7; 9 nucleotides agree with TRBD1. Germline CDR1 SGHTA, CDR2 FQGNSA. The CDR3 length is 15 residues. After removal of 5 bases from V and 6 bases from J, the junction contained 11 bases not matched to a gene. The CDR3 is CASSPGTGRGVEQYF. The CDR3 DNA sequence: TGTGCCAGCAGCCCCGGGACAGGGCGTGGGGTCGAGCAGTACTTC.

The V and J genes are TRBV5-5 and TRBJ2-2; 8 bases are a match to TRBD1. Germline CDR1 reads SGHKS; CDR2 reads YYEKEE (reference sequence). This CDR3 is built from 16 residues. V was clipped by 6 bases and J by 0 bases; unmatched bases: 7. Here the CDR3 reads CASIRPGGTNTGELFF. Here the CDR3 DNA reads TGTGCCAGCATACGACCAGGGGGCACGAACACCGGGGAGCTGTTTTTT.

The V and J genes are TRBV5-6 and TRBJ2-7; TRBD2 matches at 7 bases. Trimming took 6 bases from V and 2 from J; bases not matched to a gene: 14. The CDR3 runs to 16 residues. CDR1 is SGHDT, CDR2 YYEEEE, per germline. CDR3 sequence (DNA): TGTGCCAGCACTATTTGGGGGGGTTATACCACCTACGAGCAGTACTTC. This gives the protein CASTIWGGYTTYEQYF.

This clone was picked up one time. This chain links TRBV15 with TRBJ2-7, with TRBD2 matching 7 bases. CDR1 and CDR2 (germline): LNHNV, YYDKDF (reference sequence). V was clipped by 0 bases and J by 4 bases; unmatched bases: 9. This CDR3 is 16 amino acids long. CDR3 coding DNA: TGTGCCACCAGCAGAGATCGCCTAGCGGATGTATACGAGCAGTACTTC. Protein: CATSRDRLADVYEQYF.

This chain joins TRBV4-2 and TRBJ2-5; possibly TRBD1 for D (6 bases). The V and J ends lost 1 base and 2 bases respectively, with 17 bases between them. Germline CDR1 LGHNA, CDR2 YNFKEQ. The CDR3 sequence is 17 residues long. DNA of the CDR3: TGTGCCAGCAGCCAAGGCCCATTGGACAGCTCGCAAGAGACCCAGTACTTC. Encoded protein: CASSQGPLDSSQETQYF.

V is TRBV7-3 and J is TRBJ2-7; D remains ambiguous. V lost 2 bases and J 2 bases, leaving 7 bases between the germline ends. CDR3 length equals 13 residues. Per the germline V gene, CDR1 is SGHTA and CDR2 is FQGTGA. The DNA of the CDR3 is TGTGCCAGCAGCTTACTGGTTCCCTACGAGCAGTACTTC. Its translation: CASSLLVPYEQYF.

V is TRBV6-5 and J is TRBJ2-6; D gene ambiguous. CDR1 is MNHEY, CDR2 SVGAGI, per germline. CDR3 length equals 15 residues. The germline V and J ends were trimmed by 8 bases and 0 bases, with 11 bases remaining between them. CDR3: CASRNKVSGANVLTF. CDR3 nucleotides: TGTGCCAGCCGCAATAAGGTCTCTGGGGCCAACGTCCTGACTTTC.

The chain carries TRBV10-3 and TRBJ2-2; 15 nucleotides agree with TRBD2. The germline CDR1 and CDR2 sequences are ENHRY and SYGVKD. V gave up 6 bases and J gave up 5 bases; unmatched junction bases: 7. The CDR3 extends over 17 amino acids. The CDR3 bases are TGTGCCATCAGCCGACTGGGACTAGCGGGAGGAACCGGGGAGCTGTTTTTT. As protein: CAISRLGLAGGTGELFF.

This chain links TRBV9 with TRBJ2-2; D gene unclear. This CDR3 region has 15 residues. Trimming cost V 3 bases and J 1 base, with 10 bases left between them. Germline V lookup: CDR1 SGDLS, CDR2 YYNGEE. The CDR3 spells CASSAGVQNTGELFF. CDR3 bases: TGTGCCAGCAGCGCAGGCGTCCAGAACACCGGGGAGCTGTTTTTT.

This clone was recorded once. This chain joins TRBV27 and TRBJ2-7; 11 bases are shared with TRBD2. Trimming removed 8 bases from V and 4 bases from J; junction bases left unmatched: 4. Germline V gene data show CDR1 as MNHEY and CDR2 as SMNVEV (reference sequence). The CDR3 spans 13 residues. CDR3 DNA sequence: TGTGCCAGCGGACTAGCGGGTACATACGAGCAGTACTTC. It translates to CASGLAGTYEQYF.

The genes are TRBV12-5 and TRBJ2-1; D is possibly TRBD2 (6 bases). CDR1 and CDR2 (germline): LGHNT, FRNRAP. V lost 6 bases, J lost 10 bases, and 19 bases lay in between. This CDR3 is built from 14 residues. The CDR3 nucleotides are TGTGCTAGTGGGCCCGGGAGTGGTTCGGAGGAGCAGTTCTTC. Translating it yields CASGPGSGSEEQFF.

The chain is built from TRBV5-5 and TRBJ1-1; D remains ambiguous. V gave up 1 base and J gave up 7 bases, with 5 bases separating them. CDR3 length equals 11 residues. The V gene's germline CDR1 is SGHKS and CDR2 YYEKEE (reference sequence). The CDR3 loop reads CASSLKREAFF. Written as DNA, the CDR3 is TGTGCCAGCAGCTTGAAACGTGAAGCTTTCTTT.